The clone carrying this T cell receptor beta chain was seen a few times. Since a much larger clone is just one base distant, this may be a read error. Germline values: CDR1 ENHRY, CDR2 SYGVKD. This CDR3 spans 15 amino acids. This record comes from a study of CD8+CD57+ T cells in acquired aplastic anemia. TCR beta VDJ and CDR3 profiling used genomic DNA as template. TCRdb called the reads again in MiXCR, with one record for every CDR3 protein. The table lists 450,000 to 600,000 distinct CDR3 sequences, roughly 34% of them singletons. By flow cytometry, patients selected for sequencing had shown an expansion of CD8+CD57+ cells.

V usage is TRBV10-3 and J usage is TRBJ2-4; D tentatively reads TRBD1 or TRBD2 (5 bases each). The receptor was isolated from a human donor with aplastic anemia. The sequenced material came from sorted CD4+, CD8+, or CD8+CD57+ T cells (not recorded which) from PBMCs. CDR3 loop: CAISDARGAKSIQYF. The CDR3 DNA reads as TGTGCCATCAGTGACGCGAGGGGAGCCAAAAGCATTCAGTACTTC.